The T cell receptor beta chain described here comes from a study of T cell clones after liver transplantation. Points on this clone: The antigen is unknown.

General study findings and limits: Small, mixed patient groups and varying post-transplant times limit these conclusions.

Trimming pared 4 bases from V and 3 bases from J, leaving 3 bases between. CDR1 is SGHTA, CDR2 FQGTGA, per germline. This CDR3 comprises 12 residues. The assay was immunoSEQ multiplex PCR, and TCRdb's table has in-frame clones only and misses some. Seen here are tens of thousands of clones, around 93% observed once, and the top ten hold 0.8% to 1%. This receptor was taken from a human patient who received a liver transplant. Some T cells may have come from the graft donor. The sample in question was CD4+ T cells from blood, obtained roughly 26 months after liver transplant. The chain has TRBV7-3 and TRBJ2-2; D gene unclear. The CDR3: CASSSHTGELFF. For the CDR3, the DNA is TGTGCCAGCAGCTCCCACACCGGGGAGCTGTTTTTT.